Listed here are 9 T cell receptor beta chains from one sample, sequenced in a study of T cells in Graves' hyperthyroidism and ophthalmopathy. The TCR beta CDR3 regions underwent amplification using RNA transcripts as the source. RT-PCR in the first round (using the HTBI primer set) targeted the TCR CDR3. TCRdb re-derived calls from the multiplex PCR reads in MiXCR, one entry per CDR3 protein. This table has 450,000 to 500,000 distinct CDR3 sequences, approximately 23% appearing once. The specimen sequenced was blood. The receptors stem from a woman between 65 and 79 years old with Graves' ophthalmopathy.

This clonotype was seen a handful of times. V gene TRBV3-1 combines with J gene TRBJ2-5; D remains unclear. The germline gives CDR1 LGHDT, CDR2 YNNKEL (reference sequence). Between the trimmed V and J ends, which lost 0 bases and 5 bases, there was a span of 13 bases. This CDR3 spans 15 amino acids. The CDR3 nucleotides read TGTGCCAGCAGCCAAGACCACCGAGTCACGGAGACCCAGTACTTC. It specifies CASSQDHRVTETQYF.

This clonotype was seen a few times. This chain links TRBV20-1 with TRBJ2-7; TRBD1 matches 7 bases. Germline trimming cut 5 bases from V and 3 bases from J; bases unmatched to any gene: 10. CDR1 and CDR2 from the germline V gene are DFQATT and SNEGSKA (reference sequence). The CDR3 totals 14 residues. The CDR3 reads CSAVSEGARYEQYF. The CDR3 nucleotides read TGCAGTGCTGTCTCCGAGGGGGCGCGCTACGAGCAGTACTTC.

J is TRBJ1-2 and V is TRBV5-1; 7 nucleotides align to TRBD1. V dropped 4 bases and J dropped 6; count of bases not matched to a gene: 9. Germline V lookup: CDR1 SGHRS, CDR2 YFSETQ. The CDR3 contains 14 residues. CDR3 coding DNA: TGCGCCAGCAGCGAGAGGGGGCGAATTCATGGCTACACCTTC. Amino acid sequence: CASSERGRIHGYTF.

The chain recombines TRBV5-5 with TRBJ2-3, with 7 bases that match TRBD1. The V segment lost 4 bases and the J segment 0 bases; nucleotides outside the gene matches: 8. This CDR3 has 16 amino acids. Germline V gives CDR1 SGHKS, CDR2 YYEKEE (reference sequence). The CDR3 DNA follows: TGTGCCAGCAGCGCGAGACAGGGCCTAAGCACAGATACGCAGTATTTT. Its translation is CASSARQGLSTDTQYF.

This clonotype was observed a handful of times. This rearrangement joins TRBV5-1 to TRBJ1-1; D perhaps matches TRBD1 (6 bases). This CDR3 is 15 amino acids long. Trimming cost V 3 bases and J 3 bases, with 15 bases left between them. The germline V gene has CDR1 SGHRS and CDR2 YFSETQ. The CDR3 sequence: CASSSDGRGDTEAFF. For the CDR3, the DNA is TGCGCCAGCAGCTCTGACGGCAGGGGAGACACTGAAGCTTTCTTT.

The CDR3 here is CAISEFRTGELFF. DNA for the CDR3: TGTGCCATCAGTGAGTTCCGGACCGGGGAGCTGTTTTTT. J is TRBJ2-2 and V is TRBV10-3; D unclear. Germline assignment: CDR1 ENHRY and CDR2 SYGVKD. V lost 1 base to trimming and J lost 5 bases, with 5 bases between them. The CDR3 is 13 amino acids.

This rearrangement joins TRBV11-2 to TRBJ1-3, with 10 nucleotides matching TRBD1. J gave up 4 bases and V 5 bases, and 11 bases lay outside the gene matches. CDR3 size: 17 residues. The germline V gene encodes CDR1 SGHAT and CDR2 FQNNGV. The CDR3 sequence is CASSQVTGGVGGNTIYF. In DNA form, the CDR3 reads TGTGCCAGCAGCCAAGTGACAGGGGGCGTCGGGGGAAACACCATATATTTT.

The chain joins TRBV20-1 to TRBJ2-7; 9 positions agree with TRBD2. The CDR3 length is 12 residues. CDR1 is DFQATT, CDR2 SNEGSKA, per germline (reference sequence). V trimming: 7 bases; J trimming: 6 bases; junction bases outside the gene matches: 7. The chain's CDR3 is CSGASGTSEQYF. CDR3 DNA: TGCAGTGGGGCTAGCGGGACCTCCGAGCAGTACTTC.

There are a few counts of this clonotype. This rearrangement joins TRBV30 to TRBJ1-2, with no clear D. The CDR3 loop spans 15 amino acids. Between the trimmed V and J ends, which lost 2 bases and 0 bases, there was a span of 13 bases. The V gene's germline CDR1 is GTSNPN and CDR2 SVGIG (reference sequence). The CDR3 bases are TGTGCCTGGAGTTTCAGCCAGGTCACTAACTATGGCTACACCTTC. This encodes CAWSFSQVTNYGYTF. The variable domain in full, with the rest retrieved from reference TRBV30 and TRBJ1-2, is SQTIHQWPATLVQPVGSPLSLECTVEGTSNPNLYWYRQAAGRGLQLLFYSVGIGQISSEVPQNLSASRPQDRQFILSSKKLLLSDSGFYLCAWSFSQVTNYGYTFGSGTRLTVV.